This T cell receptor beta chain was profiled in a study of CD8+ T cells in alopecia areata. CDR3 length: 13 residues. V was trimmed by 0 bases and J by 7 bases, leaving 7 bases between them. Germline V CDR1 and CDR2: WNHNN, SYGVQD (reference sequence). RNA was isolated and reverse transcribed to cDNA, the sequencing template. Sequenced by immunoSEQ multiplex PCR; TCRdb stores in-frame clones only, minus some. The repertoire consists of about 200,000 clones, with roughly two fifths occurring once and the leading ten covering around 0.48%. This sample's treatment: oral pan-JAK inhibitor, 5-10 mg twice daily.

The TCR sequence derives from a human donor with alopecia areata. The starting material was CD4+ T cells sorted from blood, obtained at approximately week 30, from a patient treated with tofacitinib. V and J are TRBV10-1 and TRBJ1-5; D gene uncertain. The CDR3 reads CASSESVDQPQHF. The CDR3 region has the DNA TGCGCCAGCAGTGAGTCCGTAGACCAGCCCCAGCATTTT.